This T cell receptor (beta chain) stems from a study of cytomegalovirus exposure and HLA in healthy donors. PCR primers comprised 60 Vbeta and 13 Jbeta primers. TCRdb's copy holds only in-frame clones and misses some; the assay was immunoSEQ multiplex PCR. Of tens of thousands of clones listed, just under 80% are singletons. As concerns this clone: One junction end does not reproduce the germline sequence, and a read error may be involved.

What was sequenced was PBMCs. This sequence originates from a male donor in good health and CMV-seropositive.

CDR3 bases: TGTGCCATCAGGAAAACTAGCGGGAGTTCCTACGATGAGCAGTTCTTC. Protein product: CAIRKTSGSSYDEQFF. The rearrangement joins TRBV10-3 to TRBJ2-1; 11 bases are shared with TRBD2. The CDR3 loop spans 16 amino acids. The V gene's germline CDR1 is ENHRY and CDR2 SYGVKD.